These 10 T cell receptor beta chains came from one sample sequenced in a study of naive CD8 T cells in extremely preterm neonates. Repertoires were generated with immunoSEQ multiplex PCR, while TCRdb's copy carries only in-frame clones and drops some. The data contain 6,000 to 9,000 clones, 95% to 98% of them singletons. Sequences were obtained from naive CD8+ T cells from blood. The receptors originated from a human donor in good health.

The V and J genes are TRBV27 and TRBJ2-7; 12 bases map to TRBD2. The CDR3 has 15 amino acids. Germline V gene lookup returns CDR1 MNHEY and CDR2 SMNVEV (reference sequence). Trimming at V came to 6 bases and at J to 6 bases, leaving 9 bases not matched to a gene. The CDR3 is CASRTLAGGPFEQYF. The DNA for the CDR3 is TGTGCCAGCAGGACCCTAGCGGGAGGGCCGTTCGAGCAGTACTTC.

The chain uses TRBV11-1 and TRBJ2-7, with no clear D. The germline gives CDR1 SGHAT, CDR2 FQDESV (reference sequence). This CDR3 is 12 amino acids long. With 8 bases removed from V and 4 bases from J, the gap between germline ends came to 12 bases. CDR3 protein: CASSSSVYEQYF. CDR3 DNA sequence: TGTGCCAGCTCCTCCTCCGTATACGAGCAGTACTTC.

The V gene is TRBV4-1, the J gene TRBJ1-5; possibly TRBD1 for D (6 bases). Germline V gene lookup returns CDR1 MGHRA and CDR2 YSYEKL. Trimming removed 0 bases from V and 1 base from J, with 7 bases in between. The CDR3 runs to 15 residues. CDR3 sequence (DNA): TGCGCCAGCAGCCAAGAGAGGGGGAGCAATCAGCCCCAGCATTTT. Translating it yields CASSQERGSNQPQHF.

The gene calls are TRBV4-1 and TRBJ1-2, with a possible D match to TRBD1 (6 bases). The V gene lost 3 bases and the J gene lost 8 bases, with 13 bases spanning the gap. The germline gives CDR1 MGHRA, CDR2 YSYEKL. CDR3 size: 13 residues. The CDR3 spells CASSHPTGMGYTF. The CDR3 DNA is TGCGCCAGCAGCCATCCTACAGGGATGGGCTACACCTTC.

V and J are TRBV2 and TRBJ1-1, with D perhaps TRBD1 (5 bases). Germline V gene sequence: CDR1 SNHLY, CDR2 FYNNEI. The CDR3 consists of 14 residues. The ends were cut back, 6 bases at V and 1 base at J, with 12 bases in the middle. Written as DNA, the CDR3 is TGTGCCAGCAGGACCTTCGGACAGAACACTGAAGCTTTCTTT. Encoded protein: CASRTFGQNTEAFF.

V gene TRBV5-4 combines with J gene TRBJ2-1; no definite D call. The CDR3 sequence is 15 residues long. Germline V gene sequence: CDR1 SGHNT, CDR2 YYREEE (reference sequence). V dropped 1 base and J dropped 6 bases, with 14 bases sitting between them. The CDR3 is CASSLPRYRSNEQFF. For the CDR3, the DNA is TGTGCCAGCAGCTTGCCACGATACCGGTCCAATGAGCAGTTCTTC.

The V call is TRBV28, the J call TRBJ2-3, with TRBD2 identical over 12 bases. V trimming: 7 bases; J trimming: 4 bases; junction bases outside the gene matches: 6. Germline V gene lookup returns CDR1 MDHEN and CDR2 SYDVKM. The CDR3 consists of 15 residues. This CDR3 reads CASTLTSGGADTQYF. CDR3 DNA: TGTGCCAGCACCCTGACTAGCGGGGGTGCAGATACGCAGTATTTT.

This rearrangement joins TRBV9 to TRBJ2-3; tentatively, D is TRBD1 (6 bases). The length of the CDR3 is 15 residues. Trimming stripped 0 bases from V and 4 bases from J, with 12 bases between. CDR1 SGDLS and CDR2 YYNGEE come from the germline V gene. The CDR3, as DNA: TGTGCCAGCAGCGTAGTCGGAAGGACAGCAGATACGCAGTATTTT. It encodes CASSVVGRTADTQYF. The whole variable domain, filled in from reference TRBV9 and TRBJ2-3, reads DSGVTQTPKHLITATGQRVTLRCSPRSGDLSVYWYQQSLDQGLQFLIQYYNGEERAKGNILERFSAQQFPDLHSELNLSSLELGDSALYFCASSVVGRTADTQYFGPGTRLTVL.

V gene TRBV28 combines with J gene TRBJ1-5; tentative D call: TRBD1 (6 bases). From germline, CDR1 is MDHEN and CDR2 SYDVKM. Trimming cost V 2 bases and J 3 bases, with 14 bases left between them. The CDR3 sequence is 16 residues long. The CDR3 coding sequence is TGTGCCAGCAGTTTAACTCAGGGGTTTTACAATCAGCCCCAGCATTTT. Translated: CASSLTQGFYNQPQHF.

CDR3 in amino acids: CASSFTGVQGEDTQYF. CDR3 coding DNA: TGTGCCAGCAGCTTTACCGGGGTACAGGGAGAGGATACCCAGTACTTC. The chain uses TRBV7-8 and TRBJ2-5, with a possible D match to TRBD1 (6 bases). Per the germline V gene, CDR1 is SGHVS and CDR2 is FQNEAQ. Trimming stripped 3 bases from V and 8 bases from J, with 22 bases between. The CDR3 covers 16 residues.